This entry is about one TCR beta chain. The specificity of this receptor is unknown. No quality values exist for individual bases; no much larger clone is one base distant. The same CDR3 also results from other DNA sequences found in this sample. This record belongs to a study of T cell changes during pregnancy in multiple sclerosis (dated by TCRdb to the late 2010s). With regard to the full study: The study looked at changes in the T cell repertoire across pregnancy in women with multiple sclerosis.

V was cut back by 3 bases and J by 3 bases, leaving a gap of 6 bases between them. CDR1 and CDR2, looked up from the germline V gene, are ENHRY and SYGVKD. There are 12 amino acids in the CDR3, from cysteine to phenylalanine inclusive. CDR3 DNA only is kept here, 36 bases in frame from base 1. Receptor amplification or capture employed the immunoSEQ multiplex PCR assay. Held by TCRdb, this immuneACCESS table contains in-frame sequences only and omits some clones. Under half of the omission traces to an unresolved V gene where checked; the cause of the rest is unknown. This sample gives about 36,000 clones in total; roughly 93% of them show up just once. Clones ranked in the top ten supply over 0.4% of the sample.

The clonotype was recovered from a female donor with multiple sclerosis, enrolled in a pregnancy study. The chain uses TRBV10-3 and TRBJ2-7; the D gene remains uncertain. Source: CD4+ T cells from peripheral blood mononuclear cells, taken in the first trimester of pregnancy. The CDR3 has the sequence CAISEGGYEQYF. The DNA is as follows: TGTGCCATCAGTGAAGGCGGCTACGAGCAGTACTTC.